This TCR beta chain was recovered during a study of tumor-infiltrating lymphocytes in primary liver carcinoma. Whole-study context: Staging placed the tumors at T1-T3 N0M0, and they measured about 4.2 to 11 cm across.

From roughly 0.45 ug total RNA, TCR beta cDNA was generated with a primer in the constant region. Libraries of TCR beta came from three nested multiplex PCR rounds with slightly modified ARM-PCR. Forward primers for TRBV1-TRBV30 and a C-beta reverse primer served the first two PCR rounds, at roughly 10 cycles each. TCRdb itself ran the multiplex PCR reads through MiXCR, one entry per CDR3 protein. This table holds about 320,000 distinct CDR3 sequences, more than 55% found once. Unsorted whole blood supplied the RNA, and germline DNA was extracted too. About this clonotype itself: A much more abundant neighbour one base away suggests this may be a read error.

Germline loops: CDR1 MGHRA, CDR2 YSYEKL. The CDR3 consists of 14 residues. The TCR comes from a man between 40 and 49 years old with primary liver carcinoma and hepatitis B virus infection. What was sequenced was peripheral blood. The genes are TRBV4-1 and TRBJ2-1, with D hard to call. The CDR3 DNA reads TGCGCCAGCAGCCAAGAGACCTCCCGGAATGGGCAGTTCTTC. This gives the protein CASSQETSRNGQFF.